This is a list of T cell receptor beta chains from one sample in a study of human T cells and chemical hapten exposure. TCRdb fed the RACE reads into MiXCR, producing one record per CDR3 protein. The sample has approximately 90,000 distinct CDR3 sequences, about 11% seen once; the top ten hold less than 2.5%. The material was whole blood, obtained in connection with sensitization to the hapten diphenylcyclopropenone (DPC). These receptor sequences come from a man in his forties or fifties with alopecia areata. Some clones in this sample may be carry-over from other donors' samples. Both conserved end residues are part of each CDR3. The order of the fields is J gene, V gene, CDR3 protein.

J: TRBJ2-1
V: TRBV7-9
CDR3: CASSLAVGGAEQFF

J: TRBJ2-7
V: TRBV3-1
CDR3: CASSQEEALRDRRQYF

J: TRBJ1-6
V: TRBV20-1
CDR3: CSARRDSSQGSPLHF

J: TRBJ2-6
V: TRBV5-4
CDR3: CASSLDGSGSGANVLTF

J: TRBJ2-7
V: TRBV30
CDR3: CACGSPYEQYF

J: TRBJ1-4
V: TRBV18
CDR3: CASSPRGPKPNEKLFF

J: TRBJ2-7
V: TRBV19
CDR3: CASSQTRIYEQYF

J: TRBJ1-1
V: TRBV18
CDR3: CASSPGLEAFF

J: TRBJ2-3
V: TRBV30
CDR3: CAWSRLAGSTDTQYF

J: TRBJ1-5
V: TRBV7-9
CDR3: CASSLQGGTGYQPQHF

J: TRBJ2-3
V: TRBV7-9
CDR3: CASRSRRDRGTDTQYF

J: TRBJ2-6
V: TRBV10-3
CDR3: CATWTASSGANVLTF

J: TRBJ2-6
V: TRBV3-1
CDR3: CASQMGAGANVLTF

J: TRBJ2-2
V: TRBV11-2
CDR3: CASSPRGNPGELFF

J: TRBJ1-1
V: TRBV7-9
CDR3: CASTRKNTEAFF

J: TRBJ2-3
V: TRBV18
CDR3: CASSPLQEITDTQYF

J: TRBJ2-1
V: TRBV29-1
CDR3: CSSNEGYYNEQFF

J: TRBJ2-3
V: TRBV5-4
CDR3: CASSPPGGLAGGPFDTQYF

J: TRBJ2-3
V: TRBV7-9
CDR3: CASSLEAGEADTQYF

J: TRBJ2-1
V: TRBV2
CDR3: CASSEETHNEQFF

J: TRBJ1-5
V: TRBV10-3
CDR3: CAISERDRGRGQPQHF

J: TRBJ2-3
V: TRBV7-2
CDR3: CASSFLGGSPTDTQYF

J: TRBJ2-5
V: TRBV30
CDR3: CAWSMGTSGWQETQYF

J: TRBJ2-7
V: TRBV28
CDR3: CASSPGLAGGTYEQYF

J: TRBJ2-5
V: TRBV10-3
CDR3: CAISGGLAGGGETQYF

J: TRBJ2-3
V: TRBV11-3
CDR3: CASSLGGLGGPNTDTQYF